This TCR beta chain was recorded in a study of OX40 agonist ivuxolimab in advanced cancers. Study-level information: Ivuxolimab, an agonistic anti-OX40 (CD134) antibody, was given to patients. Cohort: 65% to 90% men, mean age about 62, aged roughly 23 to 90. It was permissible to have had prior anti-PD-1, anti-PD-L1 or anti-CTLA-4 therapy, and approximately 40% had some. Study-wide findings and caveats: There was clonal expansion of CD4+ and CD8+ blood T cells by week 6 at 0.1 to 3.0 mg/kg.

V shed 5 bases and J shed 4 bases, with 11 bases lying between them. Germline V gene data show CDR1 as SNHLY and CDR2 as FYNNEI. The CDR3 totals 13 residues. The assay was immunoSEQ multiplex PCR, and TCRdb's table has in-frame clones only and misses some. The sample contains about 80,000 clones, about 81% of which appear only once. As regards this clone: The antigen is undetermined.

This clonotype was sampled from an adult with an advanced solid tumor such as melanoma, head and neck, liver or kidney cancer. The rearrangement links TRBV2 to TRBJ1-1, with unresolved D. Specimen: CD4+ or CD8+ T cells sorted from blood, collected in a trial of the OX40 agonist ivuxolimab. The CDR3 region has the DNA TGTGCCAGCAGTTATACGCTGGGCACTGAAGCTTTCTTT. This gives the protein CASSYTLGTEAFF.